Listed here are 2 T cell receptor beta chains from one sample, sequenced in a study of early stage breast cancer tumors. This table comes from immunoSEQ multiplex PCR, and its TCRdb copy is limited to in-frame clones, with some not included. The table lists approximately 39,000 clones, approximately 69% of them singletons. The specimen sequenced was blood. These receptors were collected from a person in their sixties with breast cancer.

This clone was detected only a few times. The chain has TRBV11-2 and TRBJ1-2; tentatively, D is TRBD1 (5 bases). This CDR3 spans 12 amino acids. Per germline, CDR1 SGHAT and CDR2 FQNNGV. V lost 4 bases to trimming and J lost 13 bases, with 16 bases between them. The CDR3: CASSYLDISCTF. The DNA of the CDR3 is TGTGCCAGCAGCTACCTGGACATCTCATGCACCTTC.

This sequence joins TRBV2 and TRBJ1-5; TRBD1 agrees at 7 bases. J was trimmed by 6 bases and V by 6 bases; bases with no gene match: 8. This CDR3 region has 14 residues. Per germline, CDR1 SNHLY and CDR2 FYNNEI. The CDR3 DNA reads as TGTGCCAGCAGGATAACAACAGGGGTTCAGCCCCAGCATTTT. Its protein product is CASRITTGVQPQHF.